This T cell receptor (beta chain) was observed in a study of blood T cells in healthy people across ages. Together with a sample-barcoded 5' primer, a J-beta primer mix was included in a second PCR lasting 7 to 11 cycles. TCRdb analysed the 5' RACE reads with MiXCR anew, one entry per CDR3 protein. The data contain about a million distinct CDR3 sequences, around two fifths of them seen just once; the ten biggest clones take up about 12%. Concerning this clonotype itself: The antigen is unknown.

Study-wide results and limits: Higher diversity and more naive CD4+ cells were features of long-lived donors, compared to aged donors.

Sequencing was performed on blood. The receptor was isolated from a man in his late teens or twenties in good health.

The CDR3 DNA sequence: TGTGCCAGCAGTTTAATGGGGGGGGACTCAGATACGCAGTATTTT. It codes for CASSLMGGDSDTQYF. V usage is TRBV12-3 or TRBV12-4 and J usage is TRBJ2-3; 7 nucleotides align to TRBD2. The CDR3 is 15 amino acids. With V trimmed by 2 bases and J by 4 bases, 6 bases remained unmatched.